Listed below are T cell receptor beta chains from one sample, sequenced in a study of cytomegalovirus exposure and HLA in healthy donors. Using immunoSEQ multiplex PCR, the repertoire was profiled, and TCRdb retains in-frame clones only, with some absent. The sample lists 100,000 to 150,000 clones, roughly nine tenths occurring once. Input material: PBMCs. The receptors were gathered from a woman younger than 30 in good health and CMV-seronegative. Both conserved end residues are part of each CDR3. The D gene is left open where the match is weak. For some rows the clone size is stated as once, few or many, or as a class when expanded; others skip it.

NA | TRBJ1-3 | NA | TRBV5-1 | TGCGCCAGCAGCTGGGGACAATCTGGAAACACCATATATTTT | CASSWGQSGNTIYF
once | TRBJ2-6 | NA | TRBV6-1 | TGTGCCAGCAAGCCCTCTGGGGCCAACGTCCTGACTTTC | CASKPSGANVLTF
medium-sized | TRBJ1-3 | NA | TRBV9 | TGTGCCAGCAGCGACCGACGGGGTGGTGGAAACACCATATATTTT | CASSDRRGGGNTIYF
NA | TRBJ1-5 | NA | TRBV11-2 | TGTGCCAGCAGCTTAGGAAACAGGCTGAATCAGCCCCAGCATTTT | CASSLGNRLNQPQHF
NA | TRBJ1-2 | TRBD1 | TRBV7-3 | TGTGCCAGCAGCTTAGACAGGGGCTATGGCTACACCTTC | CASSLDRGYGYTF
once | TRBJ2-7 | TRBD1 | TRBV4-1 | TGCGCCAGCAGCCCACTGGGACAGGGACTCTACGAGCAGTACTTC | CASSPLGQGLYEQYF
once | TRBJ2-1 | TRBD1 | TRBV5-1 | TGCGCCAGCAGCGAGACCGGGACAGGGGTTAATGAGCAGTTCTTC | CASSETGTGVNEQFF
NA | TRBJ2-3 | NA | TRBV5-1 | TGCGCCAGCAGCTTGGGTACAGGGACCACAGATACGCAGTATTTT | CASSLGTGTTDTQYF
NA | TRBJ1-1 | NA | TRBV18 | TGTGCCAGCTCACCAATGGGAGGGGTCACTGAAGCTTTCTTT | CASSPMGGVTEAFF
NA | TRBJ2-7 | NA | TRBV7-9 | TGTGCCAGCCGGAAACTAGCTTTCGACGAGCAGTACTTC | CASRKLAFDEQYF
NA | TRBJ2-1 | NA | TRBV7-7 | TGTGCCAGCAGCTCCACCGTGAGTACTTACAATGAGCAGTTCTTC | CASSSTVSTYNEQFF
NA | TRBJ2-1 | NA | TRBV11-2 | TGTGCCAGCACCCTACCCTGGACAGTCAATGAGCAGTTCTTC | CASTLPWTVNEQFF
once | TRBJ2-2 | NA | TRBV5-1 | TGCGCCAGCAGCTTGGCAGCGGCCGGGGAGCTGTTTTTT | CASSLAAAGELFF
NA | TRBJ2-3 | NA | TRBV7-3 | TGTGCCAGCAGCCAGGCGGGGCTTAGCACAGATACGCAGTATTTT | CASSQAGLSTDTQYF
NA | TRBJ2-7 | TRBD2 | TRBV4-1 | TGCGCCAGCAGCCCAAAGCGGGGGGGTTACGGCGAGCAGTACTTC | CASSPKRGGYGEQYF
NA | TRBJ1-4 | NA | TRBV7-9 | TGTGCCAGCAGCTTAACCCTCAGGGGTGGCGAAAAACTGTTTTTT | CASSLTLRGGEKLFF
once | TRBJ2-3 | TRBD1 | TRBV6-5 | TGTGCCACCGTGGCCGGGACAGGGGCCACAGATACGCAGTATTTT | CATVAGTGATDTQYF
NA | TRBJ1-4 | NA | TRBV5-1 | TGCGCCAGCAGCTTCCCTCTTGGTGGCAGGCCTGAAAAACTGTTTTTT | CASSFPLGGRPEKLFF
once | TRBJ2-3 | TRBD2 | TRBV5-1 | TGCGCCAGCAGCCAAAGGACTAGCGCTAGCACAGATACGCAGTATTTT | CASSQRTSASTDTQYF
NA | TRBJ2-4 | NA | TRBV19 | TGTGCCAGTAGTATCGGCCTGTATAGCTCCACAGGGGGGGAAAACATTCAGTACTTC | CASSIGLYSSTGGENIQYF
NA | TRBJ2-7 | TRBD2 | TRBV6-5 | TGTGCCAGCAGTTACTCGACTAGCGGGGGTTTTTACGAGCAGTACTTC | CASSYSTSGGFYEQYF
NA | TRBJ1-2 | NA | TRBV7-3 | TGTGCCAGCAGCTTAGAGCGAGTCGGCTACACCTTC | CASSLERVGYTF
NA | TRBJ1-1 | TRBD1 | TRBV4-1 | TGCGCCAGCAGCCAAGGACCCCAGGGGGGAACTGAAGCTTTCTTT | CASSQGPQGGTEAFF
NA | TRBJ1-2 | NA | TRBV5-1 | TGCGCCAGCAGCTTGGAACGGGGAGTACACGGCTACACCTTC | CASSLERGVHGYTF
NA | TRBJ2-1 | NA | TRBV7-9 | TGTGCCAGCAGCCTTCCGTCCCATAGCGGCGGTTATGAGCAGTTCTTC | CASSLPSHSGGYEQFF
once | TRBJ2-3 | NA | TRBV2 | TGTGCCACCCGACTAGGCGCAGATACGCAGTATTTT | CATRLGADTQYF
NA | TRBJ2-7 | NA | TRBV6-6 | TGTGCCAGCAATCAGGGCAGGGGTTCTTCTTGGTACTTC | CASNQGRGSSWYF
NA | TRBJ1-1 | NA | TRBV19 | TGTGCCAGTAGTATCACCAGGAACACTGAAGCTTTCTTT | CASSITRNTEAFF
once | TRBJ1-5 | NA | TRBV6-5 | TGTGCCAGCAGTTACTCAGGGGGCAATCAGCCCCAGCATTTT | CASSYSGGNQPQHF
NA | TRBJ2-1 | TRBD1 | TRBV11-1 | TGTGCCAGCAGCCTCGACAGGGGGACCTACAATGAGCAGTTCTTC | CASSLDRGTYNEQFF
NA | TRBJ1-6 | TRBD1 | TRBV6-6 | TGTGCCAGCAGTGTTTCACGACAGGGTATATCACCCCTCCACTTT | CASSVSRQGISPLHF
NA | TRBJ1-2 | NA | TRBV6-5 | TGTGCCAGCACCGTACAGACCTATGGCTACACCTTC | CASTVQTYGYTF
NA | TRBJ1-2 | TRBD1 | TRBV19 | TGTGCCAGTAGTTGGGACAGGGGCCCCAACTATGGCTACACCTTC | CASSWDRGPNYGYTF
NA | TRBJ1-5 | NA | TRBV19 | TGTGCCAGTAGTATAGTTTTCCGGGGAGATCAGCCCCAGCATTTT | CASSIVFRGDQPQHF
NA | TRBJ2-7 | NA | TRBV20-1 | TGCAGTGCAACTAACCCTGGCGAGCAGTACTTC | CSATNPGEQYF
NA | TRBJ2-1 | NA | TRBV21-1 | TGTGCCAGCAGCACCCACCGGGACAGGGCCCATGAGCAGTTCTTC | CASSTHRDRAHEQFF
NA | TRBJ1-2 | TRBD1 | TRBV5-1 | TGCGCCAGCAGCTTGGGTATCGGAGGGGGCATCAACTATGGCTACACCTTC | CASSLGIGGGINYGYTF
NA | TRBJ2-3 | NA | TRBV11-3 | TGTGCCAGCAGCTCCGGACTCACAGATACGCAGTATTTT | CASSSGLTDTQYF
NA | TRBJ1-3 | NA | TRBV5-1 | TGCGCCAGCAGCCCATCAACAGGGTCCGCTGGAAACACCATATATTTT | CASSPSTGSAGNTIYF
NA | TRBJ1-2 | TRBD1 | TRBV5-6 | TGTGCCAGCAGCATCGGACAGGGGGCGTCGGGCTACACCTTC | CASSIGQGASGYTF
NA | TRBJ2-7 | NA | TRBV2 | TGTGCCAGCAGTGAAATAGACGAGCAGTACTTC | CASSEIDEQYF
NA | TRBJ1-1 | TRBD1 | TRBV5-1 | TGCGCCAGCAGCTTAGGCCTGACAGGGTACGGCACTGAAGCTTTCTTT | CASSLGLTGYGTEAFF
NA | TRBJ2-7 | NA | TRBV18 | TGTGCCAGCTCACCACCGTCAGCCCGGGGCTACGAGCAGTACTTC | CASSPPSARGYEQYF
NA | TRBJ2-1 | TRBD2 | TRBV19 | TGTGCCAGCCGGGACTACCTCTACAATGAGCAGTTCTTC | CASRDYLYNEQFF